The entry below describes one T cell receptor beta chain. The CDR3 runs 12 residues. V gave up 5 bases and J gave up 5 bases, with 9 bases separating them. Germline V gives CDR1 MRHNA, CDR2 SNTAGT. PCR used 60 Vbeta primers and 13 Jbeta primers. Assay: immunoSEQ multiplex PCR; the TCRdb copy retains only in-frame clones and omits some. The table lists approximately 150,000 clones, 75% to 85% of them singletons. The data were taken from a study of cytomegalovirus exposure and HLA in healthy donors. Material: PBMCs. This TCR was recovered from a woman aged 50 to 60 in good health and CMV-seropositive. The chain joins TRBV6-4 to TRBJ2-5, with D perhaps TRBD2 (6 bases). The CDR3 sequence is CASSRAGETQYF. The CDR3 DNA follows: TGTGCCAGCAGTCGGGCGGGGGAGACCCAGTACTTC.